Listed below are T cell receptor beta chains from one sample, sequenced in a study of T cells in Graves' hyperthyroidism and ophthalmopathy. From the multiplex PCR reads, TCRdb called clonotypes with MiXCR, one entry per CDR3 protein. The table has about 360,000 distinct CDR3 sequences, roughly 13% seen once; the top ten hold around a tenth. Sequencing was done on a sample of blood. The receptors stem from a woman aged 18-30 years with Graves' hyperthyroidism. Both conserved end residues are part of each CDR3. Each record gives: V gene, D gene, clone size, J gene, CDR3 protein, CDR3 DNA. A D gene is named only where the DNA matches it firmly. Only some rows state a clone size, as once, few, many or a class for expanded clones.

v_gene: TRBV15
d_gene: NA
abundance: many
j_gene: TRBJ2-2
CDR3aa: CATSRVRDPTGELFF
CDR3nt: TGTGCCACCAGCAGAGTGCGAGATCCCACCGGGGAGCTGTTTTTT

v_gene: TRBV6-2/TRBV6-3
d_gene: NA
abundance: NA
j_gene: TRBJ1-2
CDR3aa: CASRVVGLDGYTF
CDR3nt: TGTGCCAGCCGGGTAGTGGGCTTAGATGGCTACACCTTC

v_gene: TRBV28
d_gene: TRBD2
abundance: many
j_gene: TRBJ2-2
CDR3aa: CASRETSGRDTGELFF
CDR3nt: TGTGCCAGCAGGGAGACTAGCGGGAGGGACACCGGGGAGCTGTTTTTT

v_gene: TRBV19
d_gene: NA
abundance: NA
j_gene: TRBJ2-1
CDR3aa: CASSITYNPYNEQFF
CDR3nt: TGTGCCAGTAGTATCACCTATAATCCTTACAATGAGCAGTTCTTC

v_gene: TRBV11-3
d_gene: NA
abundance: NA
j_gene: TRBJ2-1
CDR3aa: CASSVQIGPRDNEQFF
CDR3nt: TGTGCCAGCAGCGTCCAAATAGGACCACGGGACAATGAGCAGTTCTTC

v_gene: TRBV7-2
d_gene: NA
abundance: many
j_gene: TRBJ2-7
CDR3aa: CASSPISGSYEQYF
CDR3nt: TGTGCCAGCAGCCCCATTAGCGGCTCCTACGAGCAGTACTTC

v_gene: TRBV6-1
d_gene: NA
abundance: many
j_gene: TRBJ2-7
CDR3aa: CASLTNNRRGYEQYF
CDR3nt: TGTGCCAGCCTGACGAACAACCGGAGAGGCTACGAGCAGTACTTC

v_gene: TRBV9
d_gene: TRBD2
abundance: NA
j_gene: TRBJ2-3
CDR3aa: CASSDERGGTDTQYF
CDR3nt: TGTGCCAGCAGCGACGAGCGGGGGGGTACAGATACGCAGTATTTT

v_gene: TRBV28
d_gene: TRBD1
abundance: many
j_gene: TRBJ1-5
CDR3aa: CASSRDRVDQPQHF
CDR3nt: TGTGCCAGCAGTCGGGACAGGGTCGATCAGCCCCAGCATTTT

v_gene: TRBV12-3/TRBV12-4
d_gene: NA
abundance: NA
j_gene: TRBJ2-1
CDR3aa: CASSPARGGEQFF
CDR3nt: TGTGCCAGCAGTCCCGCCCGAGGGGGTGAGCAGTTCTTC

v_gene: TRBV7-2
d_gene: NA
abundance: many
j_gene: TRBJ2-1
CDR3aa: CASSLISQGGYEQFF
CDR3nt: TGTGCCAGCAGCTTAATTTCGCAGGGGGGCTATGAGCAGTTCTTC

v_gene: TRBV7-2
d_gene: NA
abundance: many
j_gene: TRBJ2-3
CDR3aa: CARSAGSTDTQYF
CDR3nt: TGTGCCAGAAGCGCCGGGAGCACAGATACGCAGTATTTT

v_gene: TRBV7-8
d_gene: NA
abundance: many
j_gene: TRBJ1-2
CDR3aa: CASSTPPWVANYGYTF
CDR3nt: TGTGCCAGCAGCACCCCACCATGGGTGGCTAACTATGGCTACACCTTC

v_gene: TRBV4-1
d_gene: NA
abundance: NA
j_gene: TRBJ2-6
CDR3aa: CASSRDTSGANVLTF
CDR3nt: TGCGCCAGCAGCCGAGACACCTCTGGGGCCAACGTCCTGACTTTC

v_gene: TRBV18
d_gene: TRBD2
abundance: many
j_gene: TRBJ2-2
CDR3aa: CASPLLAGTNTGELFF
CDR3nt: TGTGCCAGCCCGCTTCTAGCGGGGACGAACACCGGGGAGCTGTTTTTT

v_gene: TRBV5-1
d_gene: TRBD2
abundance: few
j_gene: TRBJ2-3
CDR3aa: CASSIGLAGRTDTQYF
CDR3nt: TGCGCCAGCAGCATAGGACTAGCGGGGCGCACAGATACGCAGTATTTT

v_gene: TRBV5-1
d_gene: TRBD1
abundance: NA
j_gene: TRBJ2-7
CDR3aa: CASSSSGGWREQYF
CDR3nt: TGCGCCAGCAGCTCTTCAGGGGGATGGCGCGAGCAGTACTTC

v_gene: TRBV20-1
d_gene: TRBD2
abundance: many
j_gene: TRBJ2-5
CDR3aa: CSASLAGVGETQYF
CDR3nt: TGCAGTGCTAGCCTAGCGGGAGTTGGAGAGACCCAGTACTTC

v_gene: TRBV6-1
d_gene: NA
abundance: many
j_gene: TRBJ2-6
CDR3aa: CASTTAGSGANVLTF
CDR3nt: TGTGCCAGCACTACCGCGGGCTCTGGGGCCAACGTCCTGACTTTC